This paragraph reports one T cell receptor (beta chain). The data stem from a study of blood T cell repertoires in COVID-19. The wider study: Specimens from acute and convalescent COVID-19 originated in the United States, Italy and Spain. T cells, B-cell-depleted T cells, or PBMCs supplied cDNA or gDNA.

Germline V gene lookup returns CDR1 SGHRS and CDR2 YFSETQ. V was cut by 4 bases and J by 2 bases, with 18 bases left in between. The CDR3 totals 16 residues. Per the study methods: Amplification of reference gene primers was used by the study to estimate nucleated cell counts. The data were produced by immunoSEQ multiplex PCR, yet TCRdb's version contains in-frame clones alone and is incomplete. V and J calls and clone size are as listed in that table; D and trimming were resolved from the DNA. Of 96,000 or so clones in the sample, 70% to 90% were seen once. J is TRBJ2-5 and V is TRBV5-1, with a possible D match to TRBD1 (5 bases). Sequencing used peripheral blood. The TCR comes from a human donor with COVID-19, enrolled during active disease. The donor label of this sample is uncertain. The CDR3 reads CASSKDGQLGQETQYF. The DNA of the CDR3 is TGCGCCAGCAGCAAAGACGGACAACTGGGGCAAGAGACCCAGTACTTC.